The 20 T cell receptor beta chains listed next were all sequenced from one sample in a study of T-cell memory formation after mild COVID-19. TCRdb passed the 5' RACE reads through MiXCR, listing each CDR3 protein once. Found here are more than 150,000 distinct CDR3 sequences, roughly a fifth of them singletons; the top ten hold 23%. Material for sequencing was PBMCs or a T cell subset sorted from them (not recorded which). Source of these receptors: an adult woman who had mild COVID-19 (a few samples of this study predate the infection). Cell type and time point are not known.

This clonotype was seen a few times. The CDR3 spells CASTLLAGGSHEQFF. The CDR3 coding sequence is TGTGCCAGCACGCTCCTAGCGGGAGGGTCCCATGAGCAGTTCTTC. V gene TRBV12-3 or TRBV12-4 combines with J gene TRBJ2-1; 12 nucleotides line up with TRBD2. V lost 7 bases and J lost 8; bases outside the gene matches: 9. The CDR3 length is 15 residues.

The table lists this clonotype with a count of one. The V gene is TRBV6-6, the J gene TRBJ2-7; maybe TRBD2 (6 bases). V was pared by 9 bases and J by 2 bases, with 20 bases between. Per germline, CDR1 MNHNY and CDR2 SVGAGI (reference sequence). CDR3 length: 15 residues. CDR3 nucleotides: TGTGCCAGTTTGGAGTTCGGGAGAGGGACCTACGAGCAGTACTTC. This codes for CASLEFGRGTYEQYF.

The chain couples TRBV7-3 to TRBJ1-1; D remains ambiguous. The CDR3 loop spans 14 amino acids. Germline values: CDR1 SGHTA, CDR2 FQGTGA. V lost 0 bases and J 4 bases, leaving 9 bases between the germline ends. The CDR3 spells CASSLTGIGTEAFF. The CDR3 bases are TGTGCCAGCAGCTTAACGGGGATCGGCACTGAAGCTTTCTTT.

This clonotype showed up many times. The genes are TRBV27 and TRBJ1-2; possibly TRBD1 for D (6 bases). Germline V CDR1 and CDR2: MNHEY, SMNVEV (reference sequence). The CDR3 sequence is 13 residues long. Trimming shortened V by 4 bases and J by 8 bases, and 14 bases separated the two germline ends. As DNA, the CDR3 is TGTGCCAGCAGTTCCGCAGGGGCGGGGGGCTACACCTTC. This translates into CASSSAGAGGYTF.

The chain has TRBV6-1 and TRBJ2-1; 7 nucleotides align to TRBD2. The CDR3 extends over 14 amino acids. Germline V lookup: CDR1 MNHNS, CDR2 SASEGT. J gave up 4 bases and V 8 bases, and 8 bases lay outside the gene matches. The CDR3 here is CASFVGRGYNEQFF. The CDR3 DNA reads TGTGCCAGCTTCGTAGGGCGGGGGTACAATGAGCAGTTCTTC.

As DNA, the CDR3 is TGTGCCAGCAGCCATAGCGGGAGCGGGACCTACGAGCAGTACTTC. It translates to CASSHSGSGTYEQYF. This chain joins TRBV6-2 or TRBV6-3 and TRBJ2-7, with 9 bases matching TRBD2. Germline trimming cut 6 bases from V and 2 bases from J; bases unmatched to any gene: 8. The CDR3 runs to 15 residues. The germline gives CDR1 MNHEY, CDR2 SVGEGT.

This clonotype came up many times. The V call is TRBV11-2, the J call TRBJ2-1; D not resolved. CDR1 and CDR2 from the germline V gene are SGHAT and FQNNGV. The germline V and J ends were trimmed by 3 bases and 0 bases, with 9 bases remaining between them. The length of the CDR3 is 15 residues. The CDR3 sequence: CASSFHGSSYNEQFF. CDR3 bases: TGTGCCAGCAGCTTCCATGGAAGCTCCTACAATGAGCAGTTCTTC.

This clonotype was counted between two and nine times. The V call is TRBV7-9, the J call TRBJ2-5, with 14 bases fitting TRBD2. V trimming: 6 bases; J trimming: 3 bases; junction bases outside the gene matches: 15. The CDR3 spans 19 residues. Germline CDR1 and CDR2: SEHNR and FQNEAQ (reference sequence). The CDR3 DNA follows: TGTGCCAGCAGTCCCATGGGACTAGCGGGAGAAACATTAGAAGAGACCCAGTACTTC. Protein product: CASSPMGLAGETLEETQYF.

CDR3 DNA sequence: TGCAGTGCGACGAAAAGGACAGCGAACACTGAAGCTTTCTTT. This gives the protein CSATKRTANTEAFF. This chain connects TRBV20-1 to TRBJ1-1; maybe TRBD1 (6 bases). V gave up 6 bases and J gave up 1 base, with 15 bases separating them. Germline CDR1 is DFQATT and CDR2 is SNEGSKA (reference sequence). This CDR3 has 14 residues.

This clonotype turned up a few times. This chain uses TRBV24-1 with TRBJ2-3, with a tentative D call TRBD1 (5 bases). Germline CDR1 is KGHDR and CDR2 is SFDVKD. Trimming pared 1 base from V and 4 bases from J, leaving 20 bases between. The CDR3 runs to 18 residues. The CDR3, as DNA: TGTGCCACCAGTGATTTACCCACGACAGTCTTCCAGGCAGATACGCAGTATTTT. It encodes CATSDLPTTVFQADTQYF.

On this clonotype: The junction does not match germline at one end; this may be a read error. The gene calls are TRBV7-9 and TRBJ1-1, with 9 bases matching TRBD1. This CDR3 has 13 residues. CDR1 and CDR2 (germline): SEHNR, FQNEAQ (reference sequence). CDR3 DNA sequence: TGTGCCAGCACCTTCATTACAGGGGGCCCCCAACTCTTT. This translates into CASTFITGGPQLF.

J is TRBJ2-1 and V is TRBV7-8, with a tentative D call TRBD2 (6 bases). The germline V gene encodes CDR1 SGHVS and CDR2 FQNEAQ. V lost 1 base and J 7 bases, leaving 14 bases between the germline ends. This CDR3 comprises 15 residues. DNA for the CDR3: TGTGCCAGCAGCTTAGAAGATCCCGGGGGAAATGAGCAGTTCTTC. Amino acids: CASSLEDPGGNEQFF.

In its sample, this clonotype was seen a few times. The gene calls are TRBV20-1 and TRBJ2-3; 14 nucleotides agree with TRBD2. With V trimmed by 2 bases and J by 2 bases, 15 bases remained unmatched. The CDR3 sequence is 20 residues long. In germline, CDR1 is DFQATT, CDR2 SNEGSKA (reference sequence). The CDR3 bases are TGCAGTGCTAGAAATCTCGATGGGACTAGCGGGAGAAATCCCACAGATACGCAGTATTTT. It encodes CSARNLDGTSGRNPTDTQYF.

This clonotype was seen a few times. The chain has TRBV3-1 and TRBJ1-5; D uncertain. The V gene lost 0 bases and the J gene lost 7 bases, with 10 bases spanning the gap. This CDR3 spans 14 amino acids. Germline CDR1 LGHDT, CDR2 YNNKEL (reference sequence). CDR3 in DNA: TGTGCCAGCAGCCAAGATTTAGGAGGGCAGCCCCAGCATTTT. As protein: CASSQDLGGQPQHF. Full variable domain (missing parts from reference TRBV3-1 and TRBJ1-5): DTAVSQTPKYLVTQMGNDKSIKCEQNLGHDTMYWYKQDSKKFLKIMFSYNNKELIINETVPNRFSPKSPDKAHLNLHINSLELGDSAVYFCASSQDLGGQPQHFGDGTRLSIL.

The CDR3 region has the DNA TGTGCCAGCAGCTGGAGGGGGCCTGATGGCTACACCTTC. It translates to CASSWRGPDGYTF. The chain has TRBV13 and TRBJ1-2; TRBD1 aligns across 7 bases. The V gene's germline CDR1 is PRHDT and CDR2 FYEKMQ (reference sequence). With 4 bases clipped from V and 6 bases from J, the junction kept 5 bases outside the gene matches. This CDR3 spans 13 amino acids.

This chain uses TRBV12-3 or TRBV12-4 with TRBJ2-7, with 7 positions matching TRBD1. The V and J ends lost 5 bases and 2 bases, in that order; junction bases with no gene match: 9. The CDR3 totals 15 residues. In DNA form, the CDR3 reads TGTGCCAGCAGTCCCCAGGGGACAGCTCCCTACGAGCAGTACTTC. This sequence encodes CASSPQGTAPYEQYF.

The chain recombines TRBV27 with TRBJ1-2; D call uncertain. Germline V gene data show CDR1 as MNHEY and CDR2 as SMNVEV (reference sequence). This CDR3 is 11 amino acids long. Trimming took off 11 bases at V and 6 bases at J, with 13 bases between the two ends. This chain's CDR3 is CASMGGNGYTF. The CDR3 coding sequence is TGTGCCTCAATGGGCGGAAATGGCTACACCTTC.

The V gene is TRBV10-3, the J gene TRBJ2-3, with TRBD1 matching over 9 bases. V was clipped by 0 bases and J by 4 bases; unmatched bases: 5. This CDR3 is built from 16 residues. CDR1 is ENHRY, CDR2 SYGVKD, per germline. The CDR3 loop is CAISESPQGASDTQYF. The CDR3 DNA sequence: TGTGCCATCAGTGAGTCGCCACAGGGGGCTTCAGATACGCAGTATTTT.

The rearrangement joins TRBV4-1 to TRBJ1-1, with a weak D call TRBD1 (5 bases). CDR1 and CDR2 from the germline V gene are MGHRA and YSYEKL. V was shortened by 0 bases and J by 4 bases, with 12 bases between the two germline ends. CDR3 length equals 15 residues. CDR3 amino acids: CASSQDEGLGTEAFF. The CDR3 nucleotides read TGCGCCAGCAGCCAAGATGAGGGGTTGGGCACTGAAGCTTTCTTT.

The chain has TRBV7-3 and TRBJ2-5, with D maybe TRBD2 (6 bases). The CDR3 extends over 13 amino acids. V was cut by 2 bases and J by 4 bases, with 8 bases left in between. The V gene's germline CDR1 is SGHTA and CDR2 FQGTGA. CDR3 loop: CASSLVEGETQYF. The CDR3 DNA follows: TGTGCCAGCAGCTTAGTGGAGGGAGAGACCCAGTACTTC.